These T cell receptor beta chains were read from a single sample in a study of blood T cell repertoires in COVID-19. The assay was immunoSEQ multiplex PCR, and TCRdb's table has in-frame clones only and misses some. The sample holds 250,000 to 350,000 clones, 88% seen once. The specimen sequenced was peripheral blood. The receptor set was obtained from a woman in her thirties who had recovered from COVID-19. Each CDR3 is given with its conserved first and last residue. D genes are given only for firm matches. Some rows mark clone size as missing; the rest say once, few, many or name a class of expanded clone.

d_call: TRBD1; v_call: TRBV9; clone_size: -; j_call: TRBJ1-4; cdr3_aa: CASSVSTGGGEKLFF; cdr3_nt: TGTGCCAGCAGCGTATCCACAGGGGGGGGTGAAAAACTGTTTTTT
d_call: TRBD1; v_call: TRBV2; clone_size: once; j_call: TRBJ2-5; cdr3_aa: CASSLDRDGQETQYF; cdr3_nt: TGTGCCAGCAGTTTGGACAGGGACGGCCAAGAGACCCAGTACTTC
d_call: TRBD1; v_call: TRBV19; clone_size: few; j_call: TRBJ1-6; cdr3_aa: CASSIGDRGNSPLHF; cdr3_nt: TGTGCCAGTAGTATCGGGGACAGAGGCAATTCACCCCTCCACTTT
d_call: -; v_call: TRBV21-1; clone_size: -; j_call: TRBJ2-5; cdr3_aa: CASSTPPGQGAKETQYF; cdr3_nt: TGTGCCAGCAGCACTCCACCGGGACAGGGGGCGAAGGAGACCCAGTACTTC
d_call: TRBD1; v_call: TRBV19; clone_size: once; j_call: TRBJ1-2; cdr3_aa: CASSTGQGPNYGYTF; cdr3_nt: TGTGCCAGTAGTACCGGACAGGGGCCTAACTATGGCTACACCTTC
d_call: TRBD2; v_call: TRBV15; clone_size: -; j_call: TRBJ2-3; cdr3_aa: CATSSGPAGALSTQYF; cdr3_nt: TGTGCCACCAGCTCGGGGCCAGCGGGGGCCCTAAGTACGCAGTATTTT
d_call: -; v_call: TRBV6-5; clone_size: -; j_call: TRBJ2-5; cdr3_aa: CASRERAGQETQYF; cdr3_nt: TGTGCCAGCAGAGAGCGGGCAGGGCAAGAGACCCAGTACTTC
d_call: -; v_call: TRBV27; clone_size: -; j_call: TRBJ1-4; cdr3_aa: CASSLYQANEKLFF; cdr3_nt: TGTGCCAGCAGTTTATACCAGGCTAATGAAAAACTGTTTTTT
d_call: -; v_call: TRBV11-1; clone_size: once; j_call: TRBJ2-7; cdr3_aa: CASSLPLDTEQYF; cdr3_nt: TGTGCCAGCAGCCTTCCACTTGACACGGAGCAGTACTTC
d_call: TRBD1; v_call: TRBV6-2/TRBV6-3; clone_size: -; j_call: TRBJ1-5; cdr3_aa: CASSYETGRQPQHF; cdr3_nt: TGTGCCAGCAGTTACGAGACAGGGCGTCAGCCCCAGCATTTT
d_call: TRBD2; v_call: TRBV18; clone_size: -; j_call: TRBJ2-1; cdr3_aa: CASSPPSLAGDLRNEQFF; cdr3_nt: TGTGCCAGCTCACCACCGTCGCTAGCGGGGGACCTCCGCAATGAGCAGTTCTTC
d_call: -; v_call: TRBV30; clone_size: -; j_call: TRBJ1-1; cdr3_aa: CARSTHMNTEAFF; cdr3_nt: TGTGCCAGGTCGACACACATGAACACTGAAGCTTTCTTT
d_call: -; v_call: TRBV28; clone_size: -; j_call: TRBJ2-3; cdr3_aa: CASRRGTTDTQYF; cdr3_nt: TGTGCCAGCAGACGCGGCACCACAGATACGCAGTATTTT
d_call: -; v_call: TRBV27; clone_size: -; j_call: TRBJ1-5; cdr3_aa: CASSLMGAGPQHF; cdr3_nt: TGTGCCAGCAGTTTAATGGGCGCCGGGCCCCAGCATTTT
d_call: -; v_call: TRBV15; clone_size: -; j_call: TRBJ2-1; cdr3_aa: CATSRGPTDEQFF; cdr3_nt: TGTGCCACCTCGCGGGGGCCAACGGATGAGCAGTTCTTC
d_call: -; v_call: TRBV2; clone_size: once; j_call: TRBJ1-1; cdr3_aa: CASSDSSPGDEAFF; cdr3_nt: TGTGCCAGCAGTGATTCGTCACCCGGGGATGAAGCTTTCTTT
d_call: TRBD2; v_call: TRBV7-9; clone_size: -; j_call: TRBJ2-1; cdr3_aa: CASSFSGGLNNEQFF; cdr3_nt: TGTGCCAGCAGCTTTAGCGGGGGGTTGAACAATGAGCAGTTCTTC
d_call: TRBD1; v_call: TRBV6-1; clone_size: -; j_call: TRBJ1-4; cdr3_aa: CASSEGTGEAEKLFF; cdr3_nt: TGTGCCAGCAGTGAAGGGACAGGGGAGGCTGAAAAACTGTTTTTT
d_call: TRBD1; v_call: TRBV11-2; clone_size: -; j_call: TRBJ2-7; cdr3_aa: CASSSTGQTYEQYF; cdr3_nt: TGTGCCAGCAGCTCAACGGGACAGACTTACGAGCAGTACTTC
d_call: -; v_call: TRBV5-1; clone_size: -; j_call: TRBJ2-3; cdr3_aa: CASSKRGTVTSHDTQYF; cdr3_nt: TGCGCCAGCAGCAAACGGGGGACAGTCACCTCCCACGATACGCAGTATTTT
d_call: TRBD2; v_call: TRBV7-8; clone_size: -; j_call: TRBJ2-1; cdr3_aa: CASSLVRLAGHNEQFF; cdr3_nt: TGTGCCAGCAGCTTAGTTCGACTAGCGGGTCACAATGAGCAGTTCTTC
d_call: TRBD1; v_call: TRBV2; clone_size: -; j_call: TRBJ1-1; cdr3_aa: CASNYGTGGAEAFF; cdr3_nt: TGTGCCAGCAATTATGGGACAGGGGGCGCAGAGGCTTTCTTT